This T cell receptor beta chain stems from a study of cytomegalovirus exposure and HLA in healthy donors. Overall study results and limits: Analyzed later, association rates of TCRs varied across HLA loci, with DRB1 most and HLA-C fewest. Apparent HLA restriction characterized most CMV-associated TCR beta chains in a later analysis. TCR beta V- and J-gene trimming, according to a later analysis, was linked to a missense DCLRE1C variant.

With regard to this clone: The antigen is not known.

V lost 5 bases to trimming and J lost 0 bases, with 12 bases between them. Per germline, CDR1 SGHRS and CDR2 YFSETQ. The CDR3 is 15 residues long. Primers for the PCR totalled 60 Vbeta and 13 Jbeta. TCRdb's table, derived via immunoSEQ multiplex PCR, lists solely in-frame clones and lacks some. The table lists under 200,000 clones, 60% to 80% of them singletons. This TCR derives from a man in his forties in good health and CMV-seronegative. This sequence joins TRBV5-1 and TRBJ1-3; D possibly corresponds to TRBD1 (5 bases). Sequencing was performed on PBMCs. The chain's CDR3 is CASSGDSRSGNTIYF. The CDR3 coding sequence is TGCGCCAGCAGTGGCGACAGTCGCTCTGGAAACACCATATATTTT.